This note documents a single TCR beta chain sequence. Its antigen is currently unknown. The method was immunoSEQ multiplex PCR; TCRdb's version includes in-frame clones alone and lacks a portion of them. The sample lists millions of clones, 85% to 95% occurring once. The sample originates from a study of shared clonotypes between healthy human individuals. Overall study results and limits: Incomplete sequencing of sorted subsets was indicated by rarefaction despite large depth. Unshared clonotypes carried lower generation probabilities than those common to all four donors.

This CDR3 spans 11 amino acids. V gave up 10 bases and J gave up 9 bases, with 15 bases separating them. The V gene's germline CDR1 is MNHEY and CDR2 SVGAGI. The genes are TRBV6-5 and TRBJ1-1; weak D call: TRBD1 (5 bases). Sequencing used naive CD4+ T cells sorted from blood. Subset denoted: CD45RA+ positively selected. This clonotype originated in a man between 18 and 29 years old in good health. The CDR3 DNA reads as TGTGCCACCGCTCGGGGGAAACAAGCTTTCTTT. It encodes CATARGKQAFF.